Following are 20 T cell receptor beta chains from one sample sequenced in a study of T cell responses to AZD1222 COVID-19 vaccine. Produced via immunoSEQ multiplex PCR; TCRdb's table is partial and in-frame only. The table includes roughly 40,000 clones, approximately 88% detected once. Sequences were derived from peripheral blood, sampled 28 days after the second AZD1222 dose. These receptors were collected from an adult who received the AZD1222 COVID-19 vaccine.

The chain combines TRBV5-1 with TRBJ2-1; possible D gene TRBD1, 5 bases. The CDR3 runs to 14 residues. Germline loops: CDR1 SGHRS, CDR2 YFSETQ. The V end was cut by 2 bases, the J end by 5 bases, with 11 bases between. Here the CDR3 reads CASSLETANNEQFF. The CDR3 region has the DNA TGCGCCAGCAGCTTAGAGACAGCCAACAATGAGCAGTTCTTC.

V usage is TRBV7-9 and J usage is TRBJ2-7; D gene unclear. Trimming cost V 5 bases and J 0 bases, with 14 bases left between them. CDR1 and CDR2 (germline): SEHNR, FQNEAQ (reference sequence). This CDR3 is built from 15 residues. This CDR3 reads CASSPSRISSYEQYF. CDR3 coding DNA: TGTGCCAGCAGCCCCTCGCGGATTAGCTCCTACGAGCAGTACTTC.

This clone has just one count. The gene calls are TRBV6-4 and TRBJ2-1; 13 positions agree with TRBD2. Trimming removed 4 bases from V and 8 bases from J; junction bases left unmatched: 5. The CDR3 spans 15 residues. The germline V gene has CDR1 MRHNA and CDR2 SNTAGT. The chain's CDR3 is CASSAGTSGVDEQFF. The DNA of the CDR3 is TGTGCCAGCAGTGCCGGGACTAGCGGGGTCGATGAGCAGTTCTTC.

This chain uses TRBV18 with TRBJ1-4; unclear D gene. Per germline, CDR1 KGHSH and CDR2 LQKENI. With 2 bases removed from V and 5 bases from J, the gap between germline ends came to 9 bases. The CDR3 totals 14 residues. CDR3 amino acids: CASSPRSGNEKLFF. CDR3 in DNA: TGTGCCAGCTCACCAAGGTCGGGGAATGAAAAACTGTTTTTT.

V gene TRBV30 combines with J gene TRBJ2-7; D not resolved. The CDR3 is 15 residues long. From germline, CDR1 is GTSNPN and CDR2 SVGIG (reference sequence). V dropped 0 bases and J dropped 5 bases, with 17 bases sitting between them. CDR3 bases: TGTGCCTGGAGTGTGTCTCCAGCTATATCCAACGAGCAGTACTTC. This codes for CAWSVSPAISNEQYF.

The V and J genes are TRBV30 and TRBJ1-2; possibly TRBD1 for D (5 bases). The CDR3 consists of 14 residues. The germline gives CDR1 GTSNPN, CDR2 SVGIG (reference sequence). Trimming shortened V by 2 bases and J by 4 bases, and 14 bases separated the two germline ends. The CDR3 here is CAWSRTGLGYGYTF. CDR3 in DNA: TGTGCCTGGAGTCGAACGGGACTGGGCTATGGCTACACCTTC.

V gene TRBV4-3 combines with J gene TRBJ2-2; no reliable D call. This CDR3 region has 15 residues. Trimming stripped 0 bases from V and 5 bases from J, with 10 bases between. CDR1 and CDR2 from the germline V gene are LGHNA and YSLEER. CDR3 sequence: CASSQDSSGTGELFF. CDR3 DNA: TGCGCCAGCAGCCAAGATTCCTCGGGTACCGGGGAGCTGTTTTTT.

A few counts support this clone. The rearrangement joins TRBV2 to TRBJ1-2; 7 bases are a match to TRBD1. V was pared by 1 base and J by 6 bases, with 5 bases of the junction left unmatched. This CDR3 contains 14 residues. Germline assignment: CDR1 SNHLY and CDR2 FYNNEI. The CDR3: CASSEGTGSNGYTF. CDR3 in DNA: TGTGCCAGCAGTGAAGGGACAGGATCCAATGGCTACACCTTC.

DNA of the CDR3: TGTGCCTCCCAGACTAGCGGAGGGTCAGATACGCAGTATTTT. Protein sequence: CASQTSGGSDTQYF. V usage is TRBV10-3 and J usage is TRBJ2-3; 9 bases align to TRBD2. V was pared by 11 bases and J by 4 bases, with 10 bases of the junction left unmatched. CDR3 length: 14 amino acids. Germline-derived CDR1 and CDR2 are ENHRY and SYGVKD.

The chain combines TRBV9 with TRBJ2-2; 7 nucleotides line up with TRBD2. Trimming at V came to 0 bases and at J to 6 bases, leaving 5 bases not matched to a gene. Germline-derived CDR1 and CDR2 are SGDLS and YYNGEE. The CDR3 has 15 residues. The CDR3 sequence: CASSVAAGASGELFF. CDR3 bases: TGTGCCAGCAGCGTAGCGGCGGGAGCTTCCGGGGAGCTGTTTTTT.

The genes are TRBV28 and TRBJ1-1; D is uncertain. Looked up from germline, CDR1 is MDHEN and CDR2 is SYDVKM. The CDR3 is 12 residues long. V was cut by 3 bases and J by 7 bases, with 9 bases left in between. This chain's CDR3 is CASSLEGLEAFF. CDR3 nucleotide sequence: TGTGCCAGCAGTTTGGAAGGGCTTGAAGCTTTCTTT.

The chain joins TRBV25-1 to TRBJ1-5; the D is unclear. Trimming removed 1 base from V and 1 base from J, with 5 bases in between. The CDR3 contains 14 residues. CDR1 is MGHDK and CDR2 is SYGVNS in the germline V gene. In nucleotides, the CDR3 is TGTGCCAGCAGTGAATCCGGGAGCAATCAGCCCCAGCATTTT. It yields the protein CASSESGSNQPQHF.

The CDR3 loop is CASSGTSEQYF. The CDR3, as DNA: TGTGCCAGCAGTGGAACTAGTGAGCAGTACTTC. The rearrangement links TRBV2 to TRBJ2-7; maybe TRBD2 (5 bases). V gave up 4 bases and J gave up 7 bases, with 8 bases separating them. CDR1 SNHLY and CDR2 FYNNEI come from the germline V gene. This CDR3 has 11 amino acids.

The CDR3 loop is CASSQGPEMGQETQYF. In DNA form, the CDR3 reads TGTGCCAGCAGCCAAGGCCCCGAGATGGGTCAAGAGACCCAGTACTTC. The chain is built from TRBV11-2 and TRBJ2-5, with no clear D. V shed 5 bases and J shed 2 bases, with 18 bases lying between them. CDR1 and CDR2 (germline): SGHAT, FQNNGV. This CDR3 has 16 residues.

The chain combines TRBV6-5 with TRBJ1-6; no reliable D call. CDR1 MNHEY and CDR2 SVGAGI come from the germline V gene. V was trimmed by 0 bases and J by 13 bases, leaving 10 bases between them. The CDR3 covers 13 residues. The DNA for the CDR3 is TGTGCCAGCAGTTACTCGACCGGAAGGCCCCTCCACTTT. This codes for CASSYSTGRPLHF.

This sequence joins TRBV29-1 and TRBJ2-1, with 13 nucleotides matching TRBD2. The V gene end was trimmed by 7 bases and the J gene end by 7 bases; junction bases not matched to a gene: 7. The germline gives CDR1 SQVTM, CDR2 ANQGSEA. The CDR3 is 14 amino acids. In DNA form, the CDR3 reads TGCAGCGCGGAAGGACTAGCGGGAGAGAATGAGCAGTTCTTC. Translated, it gives CSAEGLAGENEQFF.

The chain couples TRBV5-1 to TRBJ2-1, with 10 nucleotides matching TRBD1. The CDR3 runs 15 residues. The junction had 6 bases not matched to a gene; V was cut back by 2 bases and J by 7 bases. CDR1 is SGHRS, CDR2 YFSETQ, per germline. Here the CDR3 DNA reads TGCGCCAGCAGCTTTGGGACAGGGGATTTGAATGAGCAGTTCTTC. Protein: CASSFGTGDLNEQFF.

The chain carries TRBV7-9 and TRBJ1-1; no firm D call. V was cut by 2 bases and J by 3 bases, with 7 bases left in between. The CDR3 loop spans 13 amino acids. Germline V lookup: CDR1 SEHNR, CDR2 FQNEAQ (reference sequence). The CDR3 coding sequence is TGTGCCAGCAGCTTATTGGGCGACACTGAAGCTTTCTTT. Its protein is CASSLLGDTEAFF.

This sequence joins TRBV10-3 and TRBJ2-7; no definite D call. V was cut by 3 bases and J by 4 bases, with 10 bases left in between. This CDR3 is 13 amino acids long. From germline, CDR1 is ENHRY and CDR2 SYGVKD. The CDR3 coding sequence is TGTGCCATCAGTGACTATGACCGATACGAGCAGTACTTC. Amino acids: CAISDYDRYEQYF.

The chain links TRBV19 to TRBJ2-1; 9 bases are a match to TRBD2. The CDR3 is 14 amino acids. V shed 6 bases, J shed 9 bases, and the junction held 9 bases outside the gene matches. CDR1 is LNHDA, CDR2 SQIVND, per germline (reference sequence). The CDR3 is CASSHRAGGGEQFF. The CDR3 coding sequence is TGTGCCAGTAGCCACCGAGCGGGGGGCGGTGAGCAGTTCTTC.